The rows below give T cell receptor beta chains drawn from one sample of a study of blood T cells in healthy people across ages. TCRdb reprocessed the 5' RACE reads via MiXCR and lists one record per CDR3 protein. The data contain approximately 780,000 distinct CDR3 sequences, about a quarter of them singletons. The same sample was also used in a study of T cells of mothers and their children.

The sequencing sample was made of blood. The source is a boy younger than 18 in good health. Both conserved end residues are part of each CDR3.

V,J,CDR3
TRBV3-1,TRBJ2-5,CASSQLGGKYEETQYF
TRBV12-3/TRBV12-4,TRBJ2-5,CASSSGPSRETQYF
TRBV9,TRBJ1-2,CASSVATTGRNYGYTF
TRBV5-1,TRBJ2-3,CASSLSGPPNTDTQYF
TRBV28,TRBJ2-1,CASSLYFSGGAGNEQFF
TRBV10-3,TRBJ2-2,CAISPKQGSWNTGELFF
TRBV11-2,TRBJ1-3,CASSLVGGTGTVGNTIYF
TRBV7-3,TRBJ2-3,CASSASGSSGTDTQYF
TRBV27,TRBJ2-1,CASSQRGPLYNEQFF
TRBV20-1,TRBJ2-2,CSARGPRNTGELFF
TRBV7-9,TRBJ1-6,CASRTDSNNSPLHF
TRBV2,TRBJ2-2,CAKGPAGGPAGELFF
TRBV5-8,TRBJ2-5,CASSLRGLYQYF
TRBV2,TRBJ1-5,CASRAGQASNQPQHF
TRBV12-5,TRBJ2-5,CASGLQNLQETQYF
TRBV13,TRBJ2-5,CASSPPGGLAGGQETQYF
TRBV20-1,TRBJ2-3,CSASGPVADTQYF
TRBV20-1,TRBJ2-5,CSATGDPLTQYF
TRBV7-2,TRBJ2-5,CASSFDRGTSETQYF
TRBV5-1,TRBJ2-6,CASSRVRGSGANVLTF
TRBV12-3/TRBV12-4,TRBJ1-5,CASSPGISNRPQHF
TRBV5-1,TRBJ2-2,CASSFRSGTGEPFF
TRBV6-6,TRBJ2-3,CASIGLAGRTDTQYF
TRBV2,TRBJ2-1,CASSEQRSYNEQFF
TRBV10-3,TRBJ2-5,CATLGTGGETQYF
TRBV20-1,TRBJ2-1,CSARGSGGLLWFF
TRBV20-1,TRBJ1-4,CSAFPGGGTNEKLFF
TRBV4-2,-,CASSQEGGRAGDYEQYF
TRBV6-1,TRBJ1-6,CASSPRGALHNSPLHF
TRBV29-1,-,CSADLDTHEQYF
TRBV12-3/TRBV12-4,TRBJ2-6,CASSLPATAQEIHTINSGANVLTF
TRBV5-1,TRBJ1-2,CASSSIRGDYGYTF
TRBV9,TRBJ2-5,CASSAGVDQLTYF
TRBV28,-,CASSLEEGRSYEQYF
TRBV5-1,TRBJ2-5,CASSHRDLGDRRF
TRBV2,TRBJ1-2,CASSAQGDGGYTF
TRBV12-3/TRBV12-4,TRBJ1-4,CASSGGFEKLFF
TRBV3-1,TRBJ1-4,CASRETGREKLFF
TRBV20-1,TRBJ1-1,CSARARRQNTEAFF
TRBV20-1,TRBJ2-3,CSARVREGPTDTQYF
TRBV19,TRBJ1-4,CASSMSGTSEKLFF
TRBV18,TRBJ2-5,CASSPDRAYETQYF
TRBV5-4,TRBJ2-1,CASTVGQRSYNEQFF
TRBV11-2,TRBJ2-1,CASSSKGLAGAEQFF
TRBV5-1,TRBJ2-4,CASSWGPGPPDIQYF
TRBV6-6,TRBJ2-2,CASSFPSDRATGELFF
TRBV12-3/TRBV12-4,TRBJ1-4,CASSPSWDQKEKLFF
TRBV3-1,TRBJ1-1,CTSSPGGTEAFF